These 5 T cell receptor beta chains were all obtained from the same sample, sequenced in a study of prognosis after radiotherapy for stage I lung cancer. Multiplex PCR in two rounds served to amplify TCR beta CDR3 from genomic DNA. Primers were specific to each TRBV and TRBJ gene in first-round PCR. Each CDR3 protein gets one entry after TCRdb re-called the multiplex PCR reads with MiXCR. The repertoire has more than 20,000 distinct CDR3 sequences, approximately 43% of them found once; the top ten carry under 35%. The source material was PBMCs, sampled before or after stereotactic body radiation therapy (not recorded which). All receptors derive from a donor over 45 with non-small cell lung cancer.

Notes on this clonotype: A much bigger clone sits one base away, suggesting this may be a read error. DNA of the CDR3: TGTGCCAGCAGTGGTTACGCTGTGGTTCAGTACTTC. Its protein product is CASSGYAVVQYF. The chain couples TRBV28 to TRBJ2-4; D call uncertain. The CDR3 loop spans 12 amino acids. Trimming cost V 5 bases and J 11 bases, with 13 bases left between them. Germline lookup yields CDR1 MDHEN and CDR2 SYDVKM.

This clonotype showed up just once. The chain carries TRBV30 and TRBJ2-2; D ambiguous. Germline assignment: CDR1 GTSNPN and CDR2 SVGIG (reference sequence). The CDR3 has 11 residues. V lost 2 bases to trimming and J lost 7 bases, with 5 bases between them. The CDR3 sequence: CAWSRDGELFF. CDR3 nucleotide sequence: TGTGCCTGGAGTCGTGACGGGGAGCTGTTTTTT.

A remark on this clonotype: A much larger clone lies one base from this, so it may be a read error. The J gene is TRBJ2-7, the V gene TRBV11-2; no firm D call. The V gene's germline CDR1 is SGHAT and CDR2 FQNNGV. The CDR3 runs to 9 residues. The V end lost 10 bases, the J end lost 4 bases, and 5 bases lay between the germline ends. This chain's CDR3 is CAMAYEQYF. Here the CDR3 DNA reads TGTGCCATGGCATACGAGCAGTACTTC.

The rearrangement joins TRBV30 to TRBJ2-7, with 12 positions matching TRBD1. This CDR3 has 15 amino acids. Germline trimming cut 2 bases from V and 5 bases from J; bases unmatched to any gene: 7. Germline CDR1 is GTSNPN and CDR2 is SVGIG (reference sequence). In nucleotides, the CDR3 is TGTGCCTGGAGTATATCTGGGGACAGGGGGCACGAGCAGTACTTC. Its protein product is CAWSISGDRGHEQYF.

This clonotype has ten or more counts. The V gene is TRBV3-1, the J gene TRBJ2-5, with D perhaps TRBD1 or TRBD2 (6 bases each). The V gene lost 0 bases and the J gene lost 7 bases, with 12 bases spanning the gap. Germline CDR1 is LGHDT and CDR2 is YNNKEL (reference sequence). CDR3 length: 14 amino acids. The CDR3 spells CASSQDWGAGTQYF. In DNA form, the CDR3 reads TGTGCCAGCAGCCAAGATTGGGGGGCGGGGACCCAGTACTTC.